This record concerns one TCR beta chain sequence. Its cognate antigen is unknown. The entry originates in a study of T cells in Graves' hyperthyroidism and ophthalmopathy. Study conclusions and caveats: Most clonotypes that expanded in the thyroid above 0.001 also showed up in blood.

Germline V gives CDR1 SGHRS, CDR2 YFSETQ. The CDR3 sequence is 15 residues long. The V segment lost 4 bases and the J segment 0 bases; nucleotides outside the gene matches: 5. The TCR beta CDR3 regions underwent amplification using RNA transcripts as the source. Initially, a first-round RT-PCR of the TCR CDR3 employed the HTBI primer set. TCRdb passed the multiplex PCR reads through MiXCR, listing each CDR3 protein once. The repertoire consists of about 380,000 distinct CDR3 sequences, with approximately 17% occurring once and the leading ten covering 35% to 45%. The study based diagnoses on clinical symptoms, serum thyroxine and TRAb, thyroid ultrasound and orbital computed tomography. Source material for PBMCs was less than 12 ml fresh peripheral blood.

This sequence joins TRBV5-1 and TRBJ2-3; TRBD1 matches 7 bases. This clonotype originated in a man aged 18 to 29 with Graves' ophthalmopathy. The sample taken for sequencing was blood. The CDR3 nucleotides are TGCGCCAGCAGCCCGGGACAGATAAGCACAGATACGCAGTATTTT. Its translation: CASSPGQISTDTQYF.